These 3 T cell receptor beta chains were all obtained from the same sample, sequenced in a study of identical twins. TCRdb independently ran MiXCR on the 5' RACE reads; one entry per CDR3 protein. This sample has around 100,000 distinct CDR3 sequences, with 5.9% found just once. The sample comprised memory T cells sorted from blood. These receptors were taken from a woman aged 50 to 60 in good health.

This clonotype was picked up many times. The rearrangement uses TRBV3-1 and TRBJ2-2; D call uncertain. In germline, CDR1 is LGHDT, CDR2 YNNKEL (reference sequence). V lost 3 bases to trimming and J lost 6 bases, with 5 bases between them. The CDR3 length is 12 residues. This CDR3 reads CASSQSSGELFF. CDR3 nucleotide sequence: TGTGCCAGCAGCCAGAGCTCCGGGGAGCTGTTTTTT. Complete variable domain (other parts from reference TRBV3-1 and TRBJ2-2): DTAVSQTPKYLVTQMGNDKSIKCEQNLGHDTMYWYKQDSKKFLKIMFSYNNKELIINETVPNRFSPKSPDKAHLNLHINSLELGDSAVYFCASSQSSGELFFGEGSRLTVL.

The sample holds many counts of this clonotype. The V and J genes are TRBV2 and TRBJ2-7, with 10 bases lining up with TRBD2. J gave up 6 bases and V 8 bases, and 1 base lay outside the gene matches. The germline gives CDR1 SNHLY, CDR2 FYNNEI. The CDR3 contains 11 residues. The CDR3 loop is CASQRGGEQYF. CDR3 DNA sequence: TGTGCCAGCCAGCGGGGGGGCGAGCAGTACTTC.

This clonotype was seen at least ten times. The rearrangement links TRBV3-1 to TRBJ1-2; D possibly corresponds to TRBD1 (6 bases). This CDR3 is built from 13 residues. V lost 7 bases to trimming and J lost 1 base, with 10 bases between them. The germline V gene has CDR1 LGHDT and CDR2 YNNKEL (reference sequence). The CDR3 region is CASTSQGNYGYTF. The CDR3 DNA reads TGTGCCAGCACCTCACAGGGTAACTATGGCTACACCTTC.